This TCR beta chain was sequenced during a study of shared clonotypes between healthy human individuals. General observations from the study: Although depth was large, rarefaction showed that sequencing of the sorted subsets was incomplete. Sequencing depth was expected to affect clonotype sharing among donors.

Note on this clone: Its target is not known.

The naive CD8 subset, CD45RO-negative cells positively selected for CCR7, excluded terminally differentiated effector memory CD45RA+ cells. TCRdb keeps only in-frame clones here, not all; method: immunoSEQ multiplex PCR. The sample has some 800,000 clones; around 92% are singletons. Germline V gene sequence: CDR1 SGHTA, CDR2 FQGNSA. The CDR3 has 16 amino acids. V was shortened by 0 bases and J by 8 bases, with 17 bases between the two germline ends. The chain couples TRBV7-2 to TRBJ1-5; no clear D. Specimen: naive CD8+ T cells sorted from blood. The sequence derives from a young man in good health. The CDR3 reads CASSLADGPPGEPQHF. The CDR3 DNA is TGTGCCAGCAGCTTAGCCGACGGACCGCCGGGTGAGCCCCAGCATTTT.